The 20 T cell receptor beta chains given below trace back to one sample, sequenced in a study of beta chain features in type 1 diabetes. Investigators reverse transcribed all isolated RNA, so they sequenced expressed TCRB transcripts. TCRdb's copy holds only in-frame clones and misses some; the assay was immunoSEQ multiplex PCR. The sample shows 360,000 or so clones, around 19% of them seen only once. The sample consisted of naive CD4+ T cells from blood. These receptor sequences come from a woman between 18 and 29 years old in good health.

The genes are TRBV7-9 and TRBJ2-7; 9 positions agree with TRBD2. CDR3 size: 13 residues. Trimming removed 5 bases from V and 6 bases from J; junction bases left unmatched: 5. CDR1 and CDR2 (germline): SEHNR, FQNEAQ (reference sequence). Here the CDR3 reads CASSERTSVEQYF. CDR3 nucleotides: TGTGCCAGCAGCGAACGGACTAGCGTCGAGCAGTACTTC.

This clone was recorded a few times. The chain combines TRBV10-3 with TRBJ2-2; D might be TRBD1 (7 bases). The CDR3 length is 14 residues. Germline CDR1 reads ENHRY; CDR2 reads SYGVKD. The germline V and J ends were trimmed by 10 bases and 1 base, with 13 bases remaining between them. CDR3 loop: CATTGDLNTGELFF. CDR3 sequence (DNA): TGTGCCACCACAGGGGACTTGAACACCGGGGAGCTGTTTTTT.

This clone turned up a few times. The chain employs TRBV7-3 and TRBJ2-5, with D perhaps matching TRBD1 (7 bases). The germline V and J ends were trimmed by 0 bases and 5 bases, with 13 bases remaining between them. Germline V gene lookup returns CDR1 SGHTA and CDR2 FQGTGA. This CDR3 has 15 residues. Written as DNA, the CDR3 is TGTGCCAGCAGCTTAACGTTGGCAGGGGGGGAGACCCAGTACTTC. As protein: CASSLTLAGGETQYF.

The rearrangement links TRBV6-6 to TRBJ1-5; 7 bases map to TRBD1. J lost 9 bases, V lost 7 bases, and 6 bases had no gene match. The CDR3 consists of 12 residues. The germline CDR1 and CDR2 sequences are MNHNY and SVGAGI (reference sequence). Here the CDR3 reads CASTSGGRPQHF. In DNA form, the CDR3 reads TGTGCCAGCACGTCAGGGGGGAGGCCCCAGCATTTT.

This clone was observed a handful of times. J is TRBJ1-1 and V is TRBV10-3; D may be TRBD1 (6 bases). The CDR3 runs 13 residues. V gave up 5 bases and J gave up 1 base, with 8 bases separating them. The germline V gene encodes CDR1 ENHRY and CDR2 SYGVKD. CDR3 region: CAISWTENTEAFF. CDR3 bases: TGTGCCATCAGTTGGACAGAGAACACTGAAGCTTTCTTT.

This clone was picked up a small number of times. The chain employs TRBV19 and TRBJ2-1, with 10 bases lining up with TRBD1. The CDR3 contains 13 residues. With V trimmed by 8 bases and J by 9 bases, 7 bases remained unmatched. Germline CDR1 and CDR2: LNHDA and SQIVND (reference sequence). CDR3 residues: CASRDRGPGEQFF. CDR3 bases: TGTGCCAGTCGCGACAGGGGGCCAGGTGAGCAGTTCTTC.

V is TRBV16 and J is TRBJ2-7; 8 positions match TRBD2. CDR1 is KGHSY, CDR2 FQNENV, per germline. The junction had 5 bases not matched to a gene; V was cut back by 1 base and J by 3 bases. This CDR3 contains 15 residues. The CDR3 is CASSQLAGSGYEQYF. The DNA of the CDR3 is TGTGCCAGCAGCCAATTAGCGGGATCAGGCTACGAGCAGTACTTC.

As for this clone: The sample carries other DNA sequences with the same CDR3. V and J are TRBV5-1 and TRBJ2-1, with TRBD2 matching 9 bases. V was clipped by 4 bases and J by 4 bases; unmatched bases: 3. CDR3 length: 14 residues. Germline V CDR1 and CDR2: SGHRS, YFSETQ. The CDR3 DNA follows: TGCGCCAGCAGCCTAGCGGGGACTTACAATGAGCAGTTCTTC. The encoded protein is CASSLAGTYNEQFF.

This chain links TRBV7-2 with TRBJ1-1; no clear D. V was pared by 0 bases and J by 8 bases, with 13 bases between. The CDR3 totals 14 residues. Germline CDR1 SGHTA, CDR2 FQGNSA. The CDR3 sequence: CASSLAGRNGEAFF. The CDR3 nucleotides read TGTGCCAGCAGCTTAGCGGGGAGAAACGGGGAAGCTTTCTTT.

This clone was found a few times. The chain combines TRBV29-1 with TRBJ1-5, with D perhaps matching TRBD1 (5 bases). This CDR3 is 13 amino acids long. Trimming shortened V by 4 bases and J by 2 bases, and 9 bases separated the two germline ends. CDR1 is SQVTM, CDR2 ANQGSEA, per germline. CDR3 region: CSVGPGGNQPQHF. The DNA for the CDR3 is TGCAGCGTTGGGCCGGGGGGCAATCAGCCCCAGCATTTT.

The rearrangement links TRBV5-1 to TRBJ2-2, with 8 bases that match TRBD2. In germline, CDR1 is SGHRS, CDR2 YFSETQ. The V segment lost 3 bases and the J segment 6 bases; nucleotides outside the gene matches: 1. The CDR3 loop spans 13 amino acids. The CDR3 coding sequence is TGCGCCAGCAGCTGGGGACTAGCCGGGGAGCTGTTTTTT. Its protein is CASSWGLAGELFF.

This clone was detected only a few times. The CDR3 here is CASERFLQETQYF. As DNA, the CDR3 is TGTGCCAGCGAACGCTTCCTACAAGAGACCCAGTACTTC. V gene TRBV7-2 combines with J gene TRBJ2-5; D remains unclear. The CDR3 contains 13 residues. In germline, CDR1 is SGHTA, CDR2 FQGNSA. The germline V and J ends were trimmed by 8 bases and 2 bases, with 12 bases remaining between them. The full variable domain, its missing parts supplied by reference TRBV7-2 and TRBJ2-5, is GAGVSQSPSNKVTEKGKDVELRCDPISGHTALYWYRQSLGQGLEFLIYFQGNSAPDKSGLPSDRFSAERTGGSVSTLTIQRTQQEDSAVYLCASERFLQETQYFGPGTRLLVL.

The chain has TRBV30 and TRBJ1-5; D is undetermined. The germline CDR1 and CDR2 sequences are GTSNPN and SVGIG (reference sequence). V lost 5 bases and J lost 5, with 16 bases in between. There are 14 residues in the CDR3. CDR3 coding DNA: TGTGCCTGGTCTATGGGTACGGGGTATCAGCCCCAGCATTTT. Its protein is CAWSMGTGYQPQHF.

This chain connects TRBV30 to TRBJ1-2; TRBD1 is a possible D gene (5 bases). CDR3 size: 15 residues. The V gene lost 5 bases and the J gene lost 4 bases, with 20 bases spanning the gap. Germline V lookup: CDR1 GTSNPN, CDR2 SVGIG (reference sequence). The CDR3 loop is CAWALRRGSPYGYTF. In DNA, the CDR3 is TGTGCCTGGGCCTTACGTCGGGGGTCTCCCTATGGCTACACCTTC.

This clone was seen only a few times. The chain links TRBV7-2 to TRBJ2-1, with 15 bases that match TRBD2. The V segment lost 5 bases and the J segment 7 bases; nucleotides outside the gene matches: 6. Per germline, CDR1 SGHTA and CDR2 FQGNSA. The length of the CDR3 is 16 residues. The CDR3 here is CASSPRTSGGENEQFF. CDR3 DNA: TGTGCCAGCAGCCCCAGGACTAGCGGGGGGGAAAATGAGCAGTTCTTC.

Only a few counts were recorded for this clone. The chain carries TRBV9 and TRBJ2-3; 9 positions agree with TRBD1. The CDR3 loop spans 15 amino acids. Germline V gives CDR1 SGDLS, CDR2 YYNGEE. Germline trimming cut 3 bases from V and 3 bases from J; bases unmatched to any gene: 5. Here the CDR3 DNA reads TGTGCCAGCAGCGACCGGGACAGGGCGACAGATACGCAGTATTTT. As protein: CASSDRDRATDTQYF.

The chain carries TRBV2 and TRBJ2-7; TRBD2 matches 13 bases. Germline assignment: CDR1 SNHLY and CDR2 FYNNEI. J was trimmed by 7 bases and V by 6 bases; bases with no gene match: 12. The CDR3 totals 16 residues. In nucleotides, the CDR3 is TGTGCCAGCAGCGCGTCCCGGACTAGCGGGAGTAGAGAGCAGTACTTC. Protein sequence: CASSASRTSGSREQYF.

This clone was observed a few times. This chain links TRBV2 with TRBJ2-3, with TRBD2 matching over 10 bases. The ends lost 5 bases at V and 7 bases at J; junction bases unmatched: 6. Germline-derived CDR1 and CDR2 are SNHLY and FYNNEI. The CDR3 totals 14 residues. CDR3 DNA sequence: TGTGCCAGCAGTACCTCTAGCGGGGGAAATACGCAGTATTTT. Its translation is CASSTSSGGNTQYF.

The CDR3 sequence is CASSDPPDRVNDEQYF. The CDR3 DNA sequence: TGTGCCAGCAGTGACCCCCCCGACAGGGTGAACGACGAGCAGTACTTC. The V and J genes are TRBV25-1 and TRBJ2-7, with 7 bases aligning to TRBD1. Unmatched junction bases numbered 13, after V lost 3 bases and J lost 5 bases. The CDR3 is 16 amino acids. Germline CDR1 is MGHDK and CDR2 is SYGVNS.

V gene TRBV18 combines with J gene TRBJ1-5, with TRBD1 identical over 9 bases. Per the germline V gene, CDR1 is KGHSH and CDR2 is LQKENI. J gave up 7 bases and V 2 bases, and 12 bases lay outside the gene matches. This CDR3 region has 17 residues. CDR3 residues: CASSPRGSGTGHQPQHF. The CDR3 nucleotides read TGTGCCAGCTCACCAAGGGGCTCCGGGACAGGGCACCAGCCCCAGCATTTT.